This TCR beta chain was sequenced in a study of blood T cell repertoires in COVID-19. In germline, CDR1 is SEHNR, CDR2 FQNEAQ (reference sequence). This CDR3 region has 16 residues. Trimming took 8 bases from V and 1 from J, leaving 15 bases between them. As originally analysed: Estimation of nucleated cell counts was performed using reference gene primer amplification. Here immunoSEQ multiplex PCR was the method, and the copy in TCRdb shows in-frame clones only, minus some. D and trimming come from the DNA, and the V and J calls and clone size come from that table. This table has roughly 500,000 clones, approximately 88% appearing once. Living in roughly 25 US areas, the participants were between 18 and 89 years of age.

The clonotype was recovered from a woman aged 40 to 50 who had recovered from COVID-19. The chain has TRBV7-9 and TRBJ1-6; D might be TRBD1 (6 bases). Input material: PBMCs or T cells enriched from blood (not recorded which). This CDR3 is CASGQGGRSYNSPLHF. As DNA, the CDR3 is TGTGCCAGCGGCCAAGGGGGTCGTTCCTATAATTCACCCCTCCACTTT.